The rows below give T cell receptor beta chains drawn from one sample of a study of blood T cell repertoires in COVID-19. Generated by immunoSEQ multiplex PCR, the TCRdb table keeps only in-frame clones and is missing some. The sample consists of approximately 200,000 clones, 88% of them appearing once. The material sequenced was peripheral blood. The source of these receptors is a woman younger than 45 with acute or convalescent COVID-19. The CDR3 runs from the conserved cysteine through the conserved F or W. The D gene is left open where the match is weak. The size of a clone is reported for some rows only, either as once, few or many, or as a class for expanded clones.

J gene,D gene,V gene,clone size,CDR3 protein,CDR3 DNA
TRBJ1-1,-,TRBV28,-,CASSLLSTEAFF,TGTGCCAGCAGTTTACTGAGCACTGAAGCTTTCTTT
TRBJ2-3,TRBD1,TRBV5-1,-,CASSQGDPLTDTQYF,TGCGCCAGCAGTCAGGGGGACCCCCTTACAGATACGCAGTATTTT
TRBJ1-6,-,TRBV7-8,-,CASSSIQAPPNSPLHF,TGTGCCAGCAGCTCAATACAGGCGCCCCCTAATTCACCCCTCCACTTT
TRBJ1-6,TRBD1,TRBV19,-,CASKGQGVGSPLHF,TGTGCCTCTAAGGGACAGGGAGTAGGGTCACCCCTCCACTTT
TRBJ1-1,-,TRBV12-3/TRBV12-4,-,CASNTRVTEAFF,TGTGCCAGCAACACCAGGGTTACTGAAGCTTTCTTT
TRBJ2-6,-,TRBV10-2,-,CASSGLGSGANVLTF,TGCGCCAGCAGTGGGCTAGGATCTGGGGCCAACGTCCTGACTTTC
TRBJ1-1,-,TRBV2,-,CASREVLGGTEAFF,TGTGCCAGCAGGGAGGTCCTCGGAGGGACTGAAGCTTTCTTT
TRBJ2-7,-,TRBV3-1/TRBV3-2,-,CASSQGLAYEQYF,TGTGCCAGCAGCCAAGGCCTAGCCTACGAGCAGTACTTC
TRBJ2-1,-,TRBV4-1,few,CASSRDSYNEQFF,TGCGCCAGCAGCCGGGACTCGTACAATGAGCAGTTCTTC
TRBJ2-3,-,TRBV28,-,CASSRGGGTYTDTQYF,TGTGCCAGCAGCCGCGGGGGCGGGACTTACACAGATACGCAGTATTTT
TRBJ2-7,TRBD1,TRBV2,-,CASSGPRDRTIYEQYF,TGTGCCAGCAGTGGCCCTAGGGACAGAACCATCTACGAGCAGTACTTC
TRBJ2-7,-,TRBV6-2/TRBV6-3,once,CASSYQRTVSTYEQYF,TGTGCCAGCAGTTACCAAAGGACAGTTTCGACCTACGAGCAGTACTTC